This T cell receptor beta chain stems from a study of identifying expanded T cells in peripheral blood. General study points: About 1.2 clones differed between technical replicates, versus approximately 16 and 20 over time. Across healthy donors, higher total template counts meant significantly greater approximately 2-week count variance.

Per the germline V gene, CDR1 is GTSNPN and CDR2 is SVGIG (reference sequence). Trimming took 5 bases from V and 1 from J, leaving 15 bases between them. CDR3 length equals 15 residues. Sequencing used immunoSEQ multiplex PCR; TCRdb keeps in-frame clones, though not all of them. The sample carries some 78,000 clones, approximately 90% recorded once. Points on this clone: Its antigen is unknown.

This chain uses TRBV30 with TRBJ2-4; D might be TRBD1 or TRBD2, each matching 5 bases. Sequencing input: blood. This clonotype originated in a person aged 18-70 years in good health. CDR3 sequence: CAWEGPGEAKNIQYF. CDR3 nucleotide sequence: TGTGCCTGGGAGGGACCTGGGGAGGCCAAAAACATTCAGTACTTC.